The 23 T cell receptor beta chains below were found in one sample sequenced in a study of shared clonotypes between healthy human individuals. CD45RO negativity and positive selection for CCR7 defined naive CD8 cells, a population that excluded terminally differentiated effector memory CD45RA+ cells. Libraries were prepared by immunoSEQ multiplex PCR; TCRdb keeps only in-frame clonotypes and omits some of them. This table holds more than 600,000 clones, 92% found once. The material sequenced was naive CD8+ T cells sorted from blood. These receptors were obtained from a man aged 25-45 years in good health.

In DNA, the CDR3 is TGTGCCAGCAGCCCAGGACAGCACTATGGCTACACCTTC. Translated: CASSPGQHYGYTF. The chain employs TRBV7-9 and TRBJ1-2; maybe TRBD1 (6 bases). Germline loops: CDR1 SEHNR, CDR2 FQNEAQ (reference sequence). Deletions cut 5 bases from V and 3 bases from J, with 10 bases between. The CDR3 covers 13 residues.

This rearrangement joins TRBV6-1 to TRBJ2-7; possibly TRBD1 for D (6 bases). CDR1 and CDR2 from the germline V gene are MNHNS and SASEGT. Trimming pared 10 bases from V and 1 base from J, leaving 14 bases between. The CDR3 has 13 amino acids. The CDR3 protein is CATRPGASYEQYF. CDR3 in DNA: TGTGCCACCCGACCAGGGGCTTCCTACGAGCAGTACTTC.

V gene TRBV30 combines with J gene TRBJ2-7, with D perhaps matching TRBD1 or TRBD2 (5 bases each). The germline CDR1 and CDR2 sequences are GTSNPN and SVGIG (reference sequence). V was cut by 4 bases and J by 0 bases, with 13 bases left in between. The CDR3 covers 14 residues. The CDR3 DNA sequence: TGTGCCTGGAAATCGGGACCTAGCTCCTACGAGCAGTACTTC. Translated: CAWKSGPSSYEQYF. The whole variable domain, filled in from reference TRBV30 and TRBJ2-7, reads SQTIHQWPATLVQPVGSPLSLECTVEGTSNPNLYWYRQAAGRGLQLLFYSVGIGQISSEVPQNLSASRPQDRQFILSSKKLLLSDSGFYLCAWKSGPSSYEQYFGPGTRLTVT.

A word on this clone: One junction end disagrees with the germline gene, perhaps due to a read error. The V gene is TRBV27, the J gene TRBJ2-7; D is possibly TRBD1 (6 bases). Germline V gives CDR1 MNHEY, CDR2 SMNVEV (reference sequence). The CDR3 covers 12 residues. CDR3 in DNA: TGTGCCAGCAGTTCTCGGACAGCGTCGTTCATCTTC. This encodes CASSSRTASFIF.

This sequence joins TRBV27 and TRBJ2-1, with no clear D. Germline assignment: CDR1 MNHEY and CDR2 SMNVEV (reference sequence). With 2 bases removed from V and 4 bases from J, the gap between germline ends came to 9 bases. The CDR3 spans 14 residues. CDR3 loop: CASSLRVDYNEQFF. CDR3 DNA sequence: TGTGCCAGCAGTTTAAGAGTAGATTACAATGAGCAGTTCTTC.

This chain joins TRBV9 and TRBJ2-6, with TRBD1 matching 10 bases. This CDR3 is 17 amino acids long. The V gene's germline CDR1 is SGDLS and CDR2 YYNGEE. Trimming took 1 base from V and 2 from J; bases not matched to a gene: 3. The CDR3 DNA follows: TGTGCCAGCAGCGTAAGACAGGGGGCAACTGGGGCCAACGTCCTGACTTTC. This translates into CASSVRQGATGANVLTF.

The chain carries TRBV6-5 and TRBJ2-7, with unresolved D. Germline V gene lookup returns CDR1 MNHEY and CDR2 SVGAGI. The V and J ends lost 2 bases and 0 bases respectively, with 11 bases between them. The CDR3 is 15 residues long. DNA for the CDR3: TGTGCCAGCAGTTACAGGCACCTCAGCTCCTACGAGCAGTACTTC. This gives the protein CASSYRHLSSYEQYF.

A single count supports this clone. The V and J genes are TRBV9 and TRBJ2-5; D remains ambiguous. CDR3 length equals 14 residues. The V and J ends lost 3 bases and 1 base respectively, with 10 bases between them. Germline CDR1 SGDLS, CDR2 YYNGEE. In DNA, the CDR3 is TGTGCCAGCAGCGCCGGACGGTTCCAAGAGACCCAGTACTTC. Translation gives CASSAGRFQETQYF. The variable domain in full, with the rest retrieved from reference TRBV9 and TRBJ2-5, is DSGVTQTPKHLITATGQRVTLRCSPRSGDLSVYWYQQSLDQGLQFLIQYYNGEERAKGNILERFSAQQFPDLHSELNLSSLELGDSALYFCASSAGRFQETQYFGPGTRLLVL.

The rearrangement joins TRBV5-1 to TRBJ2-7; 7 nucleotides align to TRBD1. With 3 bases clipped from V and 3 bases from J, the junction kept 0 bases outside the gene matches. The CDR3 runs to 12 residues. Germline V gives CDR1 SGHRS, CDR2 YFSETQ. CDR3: CASSWDSYEQYF. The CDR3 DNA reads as TGCGCCAGCAGCTGGGACAGCTACGAGCAGTACTTC.

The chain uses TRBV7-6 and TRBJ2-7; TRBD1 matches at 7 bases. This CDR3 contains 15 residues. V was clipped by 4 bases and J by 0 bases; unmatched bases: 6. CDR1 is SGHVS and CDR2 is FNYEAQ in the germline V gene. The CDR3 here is CASSSPDRPSYEQYF. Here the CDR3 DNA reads TGTGCCAGCAGCTCCCCGGACAGGCCCTCCTACGAGCAGTACTTC.

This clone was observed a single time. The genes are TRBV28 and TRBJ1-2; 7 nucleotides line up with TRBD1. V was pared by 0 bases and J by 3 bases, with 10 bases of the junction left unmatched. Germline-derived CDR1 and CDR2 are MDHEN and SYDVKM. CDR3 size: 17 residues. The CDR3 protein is CASSLWFEGQADYGYTF. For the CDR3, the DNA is TGTGCCAGCAGTTTATGGTTTGAAGGACAGGCGGACTATGGCTACACCTTC.

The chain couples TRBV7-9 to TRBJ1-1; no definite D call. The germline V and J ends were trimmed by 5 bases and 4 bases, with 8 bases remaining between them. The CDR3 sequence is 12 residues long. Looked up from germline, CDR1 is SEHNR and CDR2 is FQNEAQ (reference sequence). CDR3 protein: CASSPTGTEAFF. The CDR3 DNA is TGTGCCAGCAGCCCCACCGGCACTGAAGCTTTCTTT.

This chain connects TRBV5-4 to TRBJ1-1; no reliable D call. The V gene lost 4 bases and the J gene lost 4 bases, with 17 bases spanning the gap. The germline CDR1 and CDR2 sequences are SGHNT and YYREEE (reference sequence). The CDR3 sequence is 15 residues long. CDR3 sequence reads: CASSPRGGPVTEAFF. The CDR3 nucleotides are TGTGCCAGCAGCCCCCGTGGAGGGCCGGTCACTGAAGCTTTCTTT.

DNA for the CDR3: TGTGCCAGCAGCTTAATAAGCGGATTATACAATGAGCAGTTCTTC. This codes for CASSLISGLYNEQFF. V usage is TRBV7-2 and J usage is TRBJ2-1, with TRBD2 as a possible D gene (5 bases). V gave up 2 bases and J gave up 4 bases, with 12 bases separating them. The CDR3 is 15 residues long. CDR1 and CDR2 from the germline V gene are SGHTA and FQGNSA.

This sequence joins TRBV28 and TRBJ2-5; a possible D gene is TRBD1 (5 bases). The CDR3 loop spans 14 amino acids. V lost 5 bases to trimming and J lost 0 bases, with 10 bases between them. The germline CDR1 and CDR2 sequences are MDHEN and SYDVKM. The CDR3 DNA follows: TGTGCCAGCAGTCGGCACAGGAACCAAGAGACCCAGTACTTC. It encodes CASSRHRNQETQYF.

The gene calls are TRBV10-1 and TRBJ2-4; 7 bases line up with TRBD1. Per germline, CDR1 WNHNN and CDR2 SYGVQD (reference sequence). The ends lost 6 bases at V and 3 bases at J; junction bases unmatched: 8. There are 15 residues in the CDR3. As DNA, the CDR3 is TGCGCCAGCAGCAGGGGGAAGTTTGGCAAAAACATTCAGTACTTC. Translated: CASSRGKFGKNIQYF.

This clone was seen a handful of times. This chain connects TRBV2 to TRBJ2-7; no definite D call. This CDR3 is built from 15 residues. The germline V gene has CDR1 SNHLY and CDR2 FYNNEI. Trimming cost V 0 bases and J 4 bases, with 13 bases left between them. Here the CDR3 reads CASSEAFRLVYEQYF. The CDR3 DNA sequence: TGTGCCAGCAGTGAAGCGTTCCGTTTGGTTTACGAGCAGTACTTC.

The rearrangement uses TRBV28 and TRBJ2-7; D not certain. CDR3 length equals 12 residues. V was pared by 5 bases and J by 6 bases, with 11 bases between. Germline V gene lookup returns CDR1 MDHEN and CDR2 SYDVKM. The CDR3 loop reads CASSADWSEQYF. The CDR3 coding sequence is TGTGCCAGCAGTGCTGACTGGAGCGAGCAGTACTTC.

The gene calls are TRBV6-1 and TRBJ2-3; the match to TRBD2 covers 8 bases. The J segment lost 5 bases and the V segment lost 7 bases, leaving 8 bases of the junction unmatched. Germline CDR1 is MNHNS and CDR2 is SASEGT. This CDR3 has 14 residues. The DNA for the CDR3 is TGTGCCAGCAAGGAAGCGGGAGCGTTAGATACGCAGTATTTT. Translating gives CASKEAGALDTQYF.

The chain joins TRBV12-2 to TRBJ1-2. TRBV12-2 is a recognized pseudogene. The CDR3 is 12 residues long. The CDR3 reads CAREENDYGYTF. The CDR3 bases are TGTGCAAGGGAGGAGAATGACTATGGCTACACCTTC.

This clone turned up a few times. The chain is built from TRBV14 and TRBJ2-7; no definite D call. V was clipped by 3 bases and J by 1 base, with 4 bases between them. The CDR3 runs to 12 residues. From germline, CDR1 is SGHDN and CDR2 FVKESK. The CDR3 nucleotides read TGTGCCAGCAGCCACTTATCCTACGAGCAGTACTTC. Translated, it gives CASSHLSYEQYF.

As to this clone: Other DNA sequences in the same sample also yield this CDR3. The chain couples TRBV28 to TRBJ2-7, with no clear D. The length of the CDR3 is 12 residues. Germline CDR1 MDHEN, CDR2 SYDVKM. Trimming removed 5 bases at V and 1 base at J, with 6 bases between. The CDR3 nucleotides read TGTGCCAGCAGTCCCACTTCCTACGAGCAGTACTTC. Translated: CASSPTSYEQYF.

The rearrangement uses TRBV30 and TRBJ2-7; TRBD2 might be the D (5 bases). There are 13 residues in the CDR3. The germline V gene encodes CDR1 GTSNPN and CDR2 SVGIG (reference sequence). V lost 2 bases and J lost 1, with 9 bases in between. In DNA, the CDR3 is TGTGCCTGGAGTCTCGAGGGTTCCTACGAGCAGTACTTC. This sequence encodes CAWSLEGSYEQYF.